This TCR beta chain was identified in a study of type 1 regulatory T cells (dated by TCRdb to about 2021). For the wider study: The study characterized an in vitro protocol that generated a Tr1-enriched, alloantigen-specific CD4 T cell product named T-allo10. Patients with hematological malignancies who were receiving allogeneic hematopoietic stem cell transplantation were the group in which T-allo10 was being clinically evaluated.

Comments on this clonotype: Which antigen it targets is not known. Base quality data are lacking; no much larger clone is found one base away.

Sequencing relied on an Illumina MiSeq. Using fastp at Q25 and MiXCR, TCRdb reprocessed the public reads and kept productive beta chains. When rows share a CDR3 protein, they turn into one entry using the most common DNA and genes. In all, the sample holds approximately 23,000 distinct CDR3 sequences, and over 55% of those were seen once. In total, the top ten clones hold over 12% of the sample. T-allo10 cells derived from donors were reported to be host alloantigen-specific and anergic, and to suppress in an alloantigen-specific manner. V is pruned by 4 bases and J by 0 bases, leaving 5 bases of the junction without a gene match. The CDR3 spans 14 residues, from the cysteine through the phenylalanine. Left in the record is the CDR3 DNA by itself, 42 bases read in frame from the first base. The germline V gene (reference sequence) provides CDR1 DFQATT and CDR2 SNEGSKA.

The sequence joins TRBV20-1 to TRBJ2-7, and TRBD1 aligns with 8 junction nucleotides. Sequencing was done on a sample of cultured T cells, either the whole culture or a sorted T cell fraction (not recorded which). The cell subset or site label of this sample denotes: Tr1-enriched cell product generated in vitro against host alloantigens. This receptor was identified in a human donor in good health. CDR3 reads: CSATRDRSSYEQYF. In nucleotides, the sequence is TGCAGTGCTACCCGGGACAGGTCCTCCTACGAGCAGTACTTC.